This passage covers 11 T cell receptor beta chains from one sample sequenced in a study of cytomegalovirus exposure and HLA in healthy donors. Primers: 60 Vbeta forward and 13 Jbeta reverse. Here immunoSEQ multiplex PCR was the method, and the copy in TCRdb shows in-frame clones only, minus some. Across about 170,000 clones, the top ten clones capture 1% to 1.5% of the sample. Material: PBMCs. The source of these receptors is a woman aged 55 to 70 in good health and CMV-seronegative.

CDR3 sequence: CASSSLGGNEQFF. In DNA, the CDR3 is TGCGCCAGCAGTTCATTGGGGGGCAATGAGCAGTTCTTC. The V and J genes are TRBV10-1 and TRBJ2-1; TRBD2 is a possible D gene (6 bases). The V end lost 5 bases, the J end lost 6 bases, and 11 bases lay between the germline ends. CDR1 is WNHNN and CDR2 is SYGVQD in the germline V gene (reference sequence). The CDR3 has 13 amino acids.

J is TRBJ1-1 and V is TRBV7-9; D perhaps matches TRBD1 (6 bases). CDR1 and CDR2 (germline): SEHNR, FQNEAQ (reference sequence). The germline V and J ends were trimmed by 2 bases and 1 base, with 14 bases remaining between them. This CDR3 has 16 amino acids. Here the CDR3 reads CASSLRQVGRNTEAFF. The CDR3 DNA reads as TGTGCCAGCAGCTTACGACAGGTAGGAAGGAACACTGAAGCTTTCTTT.

This chain uses TRBV10-3 with TRBJ2-5; TRBD1 might be the D (6 bases). CDR3 length: 13 residues. Trimming removed 5 bases from V and 4 bases from J, with 11 bases in between. CDR1 is ENHRY and CDR2 is SYGVKD in the germline V gene. CDR3 nucleotides: TGTGCCATCAGTCCCGACAGGATAGAGACCCAGTACTTC. Translated, it gives CAISPDRIETQYF.

The chain couples TRBV4-3 to TRBJ1-5; D uncertain. CDR3 length: 15 residues. The V end was cut by 0 bases, the J end by 5 bases, with 11 bases between. The germline V gene encodes CDR1 LGHNA and CDR2 YSLEER. CDR3 DNA: TGCGCCAGCAGCCAAGAGGCGGGAGTGGATCAGCCCCAGCATTTT. This encodes CASSQEAGVDQPQHF.

The chain combines TRBV9 with TRBJ2-7; D may be TRBD2 (5 bases). Trimming took off 4 bases at V and 6 bases at J, with 17 bases between the two ends. Per germline, CDR1 SGDLS and CDR2 YYNGEE. This CDR3 has 14 amino acids. CDR3 bases: TGTGCCAGCAGCTCCGGGATGGGAAAGAGCGAGCAGTACTTC. This gives the protein CASSSGMGKSEQYF.

V and J are TRBV5-1 and TRBJ2-3; 12 bases map to TRBD2. V dropped 4 bases and J dropped 2; count of bases not matched to a gene: 11. Germline-derived CDR1 and CDR2 are SGHRS and YFSETQ. The CDR3 totals 18 residues. The CDR3 is CASSTRLAGVKFTDTQYF. The CDR3 DNA is TGCGCCAGCAGCACCCGACTAGCGGGGGTAAAATTCACAGATACGCAGTATTTT.

The chain carries TRBV4-1 and TRBJ2-1; 8 bases align to TRBD1. CDR1 is MGHRA, CDR2 YSYEKL, per germline. CDR3 length: 19 residues. Germline trimming cut 4 bases from V and 5 bases from J; bases unmatched to any gene: 19. The CDR3 nucleotides are TGCGCCAGCAGCCCGCATGCAGGGGGCGGTTCCGCCCTTGACAATGAGCAGTTCTTC. Its translation is CASSPHAGGGSALDNEQFF.

The CDR3 DNA sequence: TGTGCCAGCACGGGGACAATATCGAGCTCCTATAATTCACCCCTCCACTTT. Translation: CASTGTISSSYNSPLHF. V usage is TRBV2 and J usage is TRBJ1-6; the D gene is possibly TRBD1 (6 bases). CDR1 is SNHLY, CDR2 FYNNEI, per germline. Trimming removed 7 bases from V and 0 bases from J, with 16 bases in between. The CDR3 runs to 17 residues.

This chain uses TRBV4-3 with TRBJ1-1; 7 bases agree with TRBD1. This CDR3 has 14 amino acids. The germline gives CDR1 LGHNA, CDR2 YSLEER. The V and J ends lost 2 bases and 5 bases, in that order; junction bases with no gene match: 5. The CDR3 DNA sequence: TGCGCCAGCAGCCAATCATCACAGGGGACTGAAGCTTTCTTT. Protein sequence: CASSQSSQGTEAFF.

The rearrangement joins TRBV30 to TRBJ1-1, with D possibly being TRBD1 (6 bases). The V gene lost 5 bases and the J gene lost 4 bases, with 14 bases spanning the gap. Germline V gene data show CDR1 as GTSNPN and CDR2 as SVGIG (reference sequence). The CDR3 runs 13 residues. CDR3 sequence reads: CAWDRWGGTEAFF. CDR3 in DNA: TGTGCCTGGGACAGGTGGGGGGGCACTGAAGCTTTCTTT. The full variable domain, in which reference TRBV30 and TRBJ1-1 provide the parts outside the CDR3, is SQTIHQWPATLVQPVGSPLSLECTVEGTSNPNLYWYRQAAGRGLQLLFYSVGIGQISSEVPQNLSASRPQDRQFILSSKKLLLSDSGFYLCAWDRWGGTEAFFGQGTRLTVV.

This chain links TRBV7-8 with TRBJ2-7, with TRBD2 identical over 8 bases. With 0 bases clipped from V and 1 base from J, the junction kept 2 bases outside the gene matches. Looked up from germline, CDR1 is SGHVS and CDR2 is FQNEAQ. This CDR3 region has 15 residues. Written as DNA, the CDR3 is TGTGCCAGCAGCTTAGCCGGGAGGGTATCCTACGAGCAGTACTTC. Protein sequence: CASSLAGRVSYEQYF.